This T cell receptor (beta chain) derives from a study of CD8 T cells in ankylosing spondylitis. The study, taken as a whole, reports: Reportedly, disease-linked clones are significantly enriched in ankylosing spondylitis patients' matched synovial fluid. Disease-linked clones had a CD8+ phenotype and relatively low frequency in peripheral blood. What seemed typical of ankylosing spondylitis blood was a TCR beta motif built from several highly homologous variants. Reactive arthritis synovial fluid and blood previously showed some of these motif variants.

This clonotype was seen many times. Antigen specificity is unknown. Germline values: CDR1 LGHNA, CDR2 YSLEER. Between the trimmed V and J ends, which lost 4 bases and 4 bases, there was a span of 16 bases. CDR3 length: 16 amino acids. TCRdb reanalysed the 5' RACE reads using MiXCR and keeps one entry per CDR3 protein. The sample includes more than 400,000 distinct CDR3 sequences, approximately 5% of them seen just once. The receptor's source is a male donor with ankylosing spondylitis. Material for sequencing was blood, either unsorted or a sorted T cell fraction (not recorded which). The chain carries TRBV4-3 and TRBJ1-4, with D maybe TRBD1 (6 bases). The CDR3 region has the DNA TGCGCCAGCAGCCGGATCACAGGGAACCTTAATGAAAAACTGTTTTTT. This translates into CASSRITGNLNEKLFF.